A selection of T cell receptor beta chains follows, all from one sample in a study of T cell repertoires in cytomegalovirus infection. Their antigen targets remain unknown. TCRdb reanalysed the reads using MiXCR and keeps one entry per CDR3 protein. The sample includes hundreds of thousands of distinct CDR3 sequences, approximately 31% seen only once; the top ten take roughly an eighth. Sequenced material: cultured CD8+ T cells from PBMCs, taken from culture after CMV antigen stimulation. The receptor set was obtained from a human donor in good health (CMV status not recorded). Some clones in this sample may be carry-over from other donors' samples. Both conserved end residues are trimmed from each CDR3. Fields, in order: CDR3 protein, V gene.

ASGLYSGAEQF	TRBV7-6
ASTPWGSGSPKDEQF	TRBV19
SARDRQGHKTQY	TRBV20-1
ASTGIRETQY	TRBV6-1
SVEDPGSGNTIY	TRBV29-1
ASIPRGGYNYGYT	TRBV7-6
ASSEALNVYT	TRBV2
ASSFRGRFTDTQY	TRBV7-6
ASSLYAGGGASDTQY	TRBV4-1
ASSLGAGEYYNEQF	TRBV7-2
ATSMGQLNQPQH	TRBV15
SARYYSANYGYT	TRBV20-1
ASIIDRDKAAGETQY	TRBV6-9
ASSDSIGTGELF	TRBV7-8
ASITSGGTGELF	TRBV6-1
ASSLYSGLAGIPTQY	TRBV5-1
ASRSKGTGKNIQY	TRBV28
ASNERETTSDTQY	TRBV28
ASSAGSYSNQPQH	TRBV6-5
ASSPSRSSGELF	TRBV6-5
ASSPYSWTGYAGELF	TRBV6-2/TRBV6-3
ASSYSDRAGTGELF	TRBV6-5
ASSIPSTEYITYEQY	TRBV19
ASSVDLSKNQPQH	TRBV9
ASTFGKGQPQH	TRBV12-3/TRBV12-4
ASSQDFHGSGGANEQF	TRBV4-1
ASSATGQPQH	TRBV7-2
ASSQDKEGEF	TRBV4-1
ASSLDRSPNGYT	TRBV11-2
ASSYTGRNEQF	TRBV7-6
ASSESFARYTEAF	TRBV10-2
ASSLGGVYGYT	TRBV12-3/TRBV12-4
ATSSGQGAGEKLF	TRBV15
ATSEEAMISSDTQY	TRBV24-1
ASSEFGQGNEQF	TRBV12-3/TRBV12-4
ASSLSPPGTGELF	TRBV7-8
ASSIRVRDEQF	TRBV19
ASSLMDRGAYEQY	TRBV4-1
ASRGDSQY	TRBV2
ASSRRQGFSKNIQY	TRBV6-4
ASGLQGDTGELF	TRBV7-9
ASKYRDTSYNEQF	TRBV7-2
ASSPGDRAADTQY	TRBV4-1
ASSLRPDRGGETQY	TRBV7-3
ATSRGGTGRTNTEAF	TRBV15
ASSLEAIPEAF	TRBV5-6
ASSLEALAVEQF	TRBV7-6
ASTATGLAGTVADTQY	TRBV28
ASSYGTEDNSPLH	TRBV6-6
ASSPWGQGTGELF	TRBV11-2
ASSFQLGDTQY	TRBV27
ASSLVSGGTNEQF	TRBV7-2
ASSPSSRVDGYT	TRBV7-9
AISESTDRRYEQY	TRBV10-3
ASSSGTDNYGYT	TRBV5-4
ASSPRAGQLYSTEAF	TRBV5-5
ASGFYPGQGVSDTQY	TRBV12-5